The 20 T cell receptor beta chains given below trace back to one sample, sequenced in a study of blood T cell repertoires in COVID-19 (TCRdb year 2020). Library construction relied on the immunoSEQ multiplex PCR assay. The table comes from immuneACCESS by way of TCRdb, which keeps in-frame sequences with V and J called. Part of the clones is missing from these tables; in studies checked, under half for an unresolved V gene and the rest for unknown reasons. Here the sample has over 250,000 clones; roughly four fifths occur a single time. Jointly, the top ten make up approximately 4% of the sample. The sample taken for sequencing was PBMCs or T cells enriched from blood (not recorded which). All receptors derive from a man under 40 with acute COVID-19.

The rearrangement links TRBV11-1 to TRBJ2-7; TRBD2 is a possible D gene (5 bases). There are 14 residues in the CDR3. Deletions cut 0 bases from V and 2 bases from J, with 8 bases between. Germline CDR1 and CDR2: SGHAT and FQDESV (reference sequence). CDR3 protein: CASSLAWGAYEQYV. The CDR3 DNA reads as TGTGCCAGCAGCTTAGCGTGGGGAGCCTACGAGCAGTACGTC.

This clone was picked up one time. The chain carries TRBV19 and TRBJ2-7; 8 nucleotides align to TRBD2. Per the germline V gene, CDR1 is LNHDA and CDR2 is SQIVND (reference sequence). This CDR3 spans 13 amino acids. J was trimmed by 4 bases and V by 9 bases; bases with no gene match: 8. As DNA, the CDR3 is TGTGCCAGAGCGGGGGCGGGAATTTACGAGCAGTACGTC. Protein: CARAGAGIYEQYV.

The CDR3 DNA is TGCAGCGTTGAGGACAGACACACAGATACGCAGTATTTT. Protein product: CSVEDRHTDTQYF. The chain combines TRBV29-1 with TRBJ2-3, with D possibly TRBD1 on 6 matching bases. Deletions cut 3 bases from V and 2 bases from J, with 9 bases between. Germline-derived CDR1 and CDR2 are SQVTM and ANQGSEA. This CDR3 has 13 amino acids.

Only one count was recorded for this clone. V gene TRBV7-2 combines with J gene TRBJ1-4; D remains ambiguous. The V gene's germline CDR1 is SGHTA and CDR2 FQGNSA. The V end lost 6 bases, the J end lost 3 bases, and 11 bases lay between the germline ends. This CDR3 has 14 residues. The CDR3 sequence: CASRKQISNEKLFF. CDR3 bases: TGTGCCAGCAGAAAACAGATATCTAATGAAAAACTGTTTTTT.

This CDR3 reads CASSPGLAGSHFTDTQYF. The CDR3 nucleotides read TGTGCCAGCAGCCCGGGACTAGCGGGGTCTCACTTTACAGATACGCAGTATTTT. The gene calls are TRBV3-1 (or the pseudogene TRBV3-2) and TRBJ2-3; 13 nucleotides match TRBD2. The CDR3 extends over 18 amino acids. The V and J ends lost 4 bases and 3 bases, in that order; junction bases with no gene match: 10. Germline CDR1 is LGHDT and CDR2 is YNNKEL (reference sequence).

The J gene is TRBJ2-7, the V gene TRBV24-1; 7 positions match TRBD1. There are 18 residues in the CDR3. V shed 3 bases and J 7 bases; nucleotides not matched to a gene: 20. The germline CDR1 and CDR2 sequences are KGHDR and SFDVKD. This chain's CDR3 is CATSDKSPRQGSRGEQYV. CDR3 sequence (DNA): TGTGCCACCAGTGATAAATCCCCCCGACAGGGATCCAGGGGAGAGCAGTACGTC.

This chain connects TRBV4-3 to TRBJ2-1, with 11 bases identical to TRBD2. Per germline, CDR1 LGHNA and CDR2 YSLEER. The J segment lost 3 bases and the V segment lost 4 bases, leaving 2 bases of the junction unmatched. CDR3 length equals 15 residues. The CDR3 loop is CASSPGTSGYNEQFF. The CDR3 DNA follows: TGCGCCAGCAGCCCCGGGACTAGCGGCTACAATGAGCAGTTCTTC.

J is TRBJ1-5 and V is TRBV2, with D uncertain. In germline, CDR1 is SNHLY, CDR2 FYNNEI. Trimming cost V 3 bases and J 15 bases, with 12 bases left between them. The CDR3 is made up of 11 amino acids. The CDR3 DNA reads TGTGCCAGCAGTGATAACCAGTCATGGCATTTT. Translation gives CASSDNQSWHF.

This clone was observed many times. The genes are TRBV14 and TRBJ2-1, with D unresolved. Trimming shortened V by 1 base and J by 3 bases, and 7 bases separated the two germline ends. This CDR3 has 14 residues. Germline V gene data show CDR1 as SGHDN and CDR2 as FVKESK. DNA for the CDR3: TGTGCCAGCAGCCAAGGCGACTTCTACAATGAGCAGTTCTTC. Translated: CASSQGDFYNEQFF.

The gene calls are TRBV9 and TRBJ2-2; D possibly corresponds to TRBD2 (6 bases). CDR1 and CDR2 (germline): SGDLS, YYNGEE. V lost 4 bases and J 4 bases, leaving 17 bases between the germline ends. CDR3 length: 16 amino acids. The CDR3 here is CASSYLGGWSTGELFF. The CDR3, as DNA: TGTGCCAGCAGCTACCTGGGGGGATGGAGCACCGGGGAGCTGTTTTTT.

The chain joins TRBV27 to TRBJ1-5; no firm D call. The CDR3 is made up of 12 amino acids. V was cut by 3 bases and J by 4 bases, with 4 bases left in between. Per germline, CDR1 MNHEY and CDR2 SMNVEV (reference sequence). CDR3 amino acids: CASSFKNQPQHF. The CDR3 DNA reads TGTGCCAGCAGTTTCAAAAATCAGCCCCAGCATTTT.

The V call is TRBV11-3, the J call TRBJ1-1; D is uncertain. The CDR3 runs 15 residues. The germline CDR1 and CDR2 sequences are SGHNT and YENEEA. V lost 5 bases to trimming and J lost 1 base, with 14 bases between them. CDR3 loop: CASSPHFWANTEAFF. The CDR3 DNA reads TGTGCCAGCAGCCCCCACTTTTGGGCGAACACTGAAGCTTTCTTT.

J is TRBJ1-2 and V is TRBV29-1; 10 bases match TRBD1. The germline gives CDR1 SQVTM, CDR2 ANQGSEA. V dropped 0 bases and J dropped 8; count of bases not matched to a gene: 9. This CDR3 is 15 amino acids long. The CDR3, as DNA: TGCAGCGTTGAAGATCCTCGACAGGGGGCCAACGGCTACACCTTC. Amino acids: CSVEDPRQGANGYTF.

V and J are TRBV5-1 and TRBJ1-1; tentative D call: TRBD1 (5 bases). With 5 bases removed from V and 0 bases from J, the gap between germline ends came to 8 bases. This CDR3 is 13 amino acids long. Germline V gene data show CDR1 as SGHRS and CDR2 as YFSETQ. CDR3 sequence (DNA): TGCGCCAGCAGTTGGGGGGTGAACACTGAAGCTTTCTTT. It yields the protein CASSWGVNTEAFF.

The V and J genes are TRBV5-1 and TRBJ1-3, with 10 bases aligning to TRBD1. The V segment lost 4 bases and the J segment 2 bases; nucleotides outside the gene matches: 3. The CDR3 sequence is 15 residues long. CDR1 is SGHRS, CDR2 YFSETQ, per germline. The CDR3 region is CASSPGTGAGNTIYF. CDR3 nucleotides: TGCGCCAGCAGCCCGGGGACAGGGGCTGGAAACACCATATATTTT.

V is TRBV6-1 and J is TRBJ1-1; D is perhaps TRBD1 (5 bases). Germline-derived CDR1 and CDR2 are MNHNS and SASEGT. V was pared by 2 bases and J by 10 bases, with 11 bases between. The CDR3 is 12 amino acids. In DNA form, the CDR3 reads TGTGCCAGCAGTGAACGGGCCAGGGCAGCTTTCTTT. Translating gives CASSERARAAFF.

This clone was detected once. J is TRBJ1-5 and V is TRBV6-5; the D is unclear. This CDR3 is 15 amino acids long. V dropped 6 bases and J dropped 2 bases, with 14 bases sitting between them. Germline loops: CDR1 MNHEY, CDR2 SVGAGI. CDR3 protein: CASREGPHGNQPQHF. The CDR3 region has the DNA TGTGCCAGCAGGGAGGGCCCTCACGGCAATCAGCCCCAGCATTTT.

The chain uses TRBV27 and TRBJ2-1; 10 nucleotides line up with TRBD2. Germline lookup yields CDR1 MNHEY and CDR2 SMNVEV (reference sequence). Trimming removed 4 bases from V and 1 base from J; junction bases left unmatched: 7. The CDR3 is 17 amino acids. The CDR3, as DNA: TGTGCCAGCAGTTCAAGCGGGGGGGCTGGGTCCTACAATGAGCAGTTCTTC. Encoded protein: CASSSSGGAGSYNEQFF.

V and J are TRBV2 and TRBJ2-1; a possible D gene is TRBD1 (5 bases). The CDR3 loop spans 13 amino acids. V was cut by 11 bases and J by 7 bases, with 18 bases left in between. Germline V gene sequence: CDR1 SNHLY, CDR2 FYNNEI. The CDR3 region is CARQGLAGNEQFF. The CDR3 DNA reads TGTGCCCGCCAGGGCCTGGCAGGGAATGAGCAGTTCTTC. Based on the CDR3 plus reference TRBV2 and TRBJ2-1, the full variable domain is EPEVTQTPSHQVTQMGQEVILRCVPISNHLYFYWYRQILGQKVEFLVSFYNNEISEKSEIFDDQFSVERPDGSNFTLKIRSTKLEDSAMYFCARQGLAGNEQFFGPGTRLTVL.

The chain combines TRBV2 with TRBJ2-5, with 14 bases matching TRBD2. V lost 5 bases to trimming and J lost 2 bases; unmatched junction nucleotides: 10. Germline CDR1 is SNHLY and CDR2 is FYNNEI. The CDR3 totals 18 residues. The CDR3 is CASSSYGTSGSGQETQYF. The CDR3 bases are TGTGCCAGCAGTTCCTACGGGACTAGCGGGAGTGGGCAAGAGACCCAGTACTTC.